Shown below are 29 T cell receptor beta chains from a single sample sequenced in a study of monozygotic twins with inflammatory bowel disease. No DNA is given; TCRdb re-called the 5' RACE reads and lists each CDR3 protein once. The sample data list a few hundred thousand distinct CDR3 sequences. The sample consisted of blood. The receptor set was obtained from a human donor with ulcerative colitis or Crohn's disease, or a healthy co-twin of an affected twin (not recorded which).

The V and J genes are TRBV5-4 and TRBJ2-4; TCRdb names TRBD1, which stays unverified in the absence of DNA. In germline, CDR1 is SGHNT, CDR2 YYREEE (reference sequence). CDR3 size: 14 residues. CDR3 protein: CASSFWDRENIQYF.

The V gene is TRBV30, the J gene TRBJ2-7. Germline lookup yields CDR1 GTSNPN and CDR2 SVGIG (reference sequence). The CDR3 loop spans 13 amino acids. The CDR3 sequence is CAWRLLDGYEQYF.

The rearrangement joins TRBV10-3 to TRBJ2-1; as DNA is missing, the TRBD2 call by TCRdb cannot be tested. This CDR3 has 15 amino acids. From germline, CDR1 is ENHRY and CDR2 SYGVKD. CDR3: CAISEGGPLQVEQFF.

The chain uses TRBV6-1 and TRBJ1-5; TCRdb proposes TRBD1, but this gene call is untestable without DNA. The CDR3 sequence is 14 residues long. Germline CDR1 reads MNHNS; CDR2 reads SASEGT. The CDR3 sequence is CASSGQISNQPQHF.

The chain combines TRBV29-1 with TRBJ2-2. The CDR3 sequence is 12 residues long. Germline V gene data show CDR1 as SQVTM and CDR2 as ANQGSEA. CDR3: CSVRRQTGELFF.

The chain carries TRBV7-6 and TRBJ1-5; TCRdb gives TRBD1 as the D gene, but with no DNA this cannot be confirmed. The CDR3 sequence is 17 residues long. Per the germline V gene, CDR1 is SGHVS and CDR2 is FNYEAQ. The CDR3 protein is CASSSRTGRHSNQPQHF.

This chain connects TRBV5-4 to TRBJ2-1; TCRdb designates TRBD1, a call that cannot be tested without DNA. This CDR3 region has 12 residues. Germline CDR1 is SGHNT and CDR2 is YYREEE (reference sequence). CDR3 residues: CASSRPVSEQFF. Full variable domain (outside the CDR3, taken from reference TRBV5-4 and TRBJ2-1): ETGVTQSPTHLIKTRGQQVTLRCSSQSGHNTVSWYQQALGQGPQFIFQYYREEENGRGNFPPRFSGLQFPNYSSELNVNALELDDSALYLCASSRPVSEQFFGPGTRLTVL.

This chain links TRBV20-1 with TRBJ2-2; with no DNA, the TCRdb D assignment of TRBD2 cannot be verified. The CDR3 extends over 13 amino acids. The germline CDR1 and CDR2 sequences are DFQATT and SNEGSKA (reference sequence). This CDR3 is CSARGEGPGELFF.

The chain recombines TRBV6-2 or TRBV6-3 with TRBJ2-1; without DNA, the TCRdb call of TRBD1 cannot be checked. The germline CDR1 and CDR2 sequences are MNHEY and SVGEGT. The CDR3 sequence is 14 residues long. The CDR3 sequence: CACAVGLKLNEQFF.

The V gene is TRBV6-1, the J gene TRBJ2-5; TCRdb calls TRBD1, which cannot be checked without DNA. The CDR3 sequence is 14 residues long. Germline CDR1 is MNHNS and CDR2 is SASEGT. The chain's CDR3 is CASRRQSGWETQYF.

The rearrangement links TRBV7-2 to TRBJ1-1. Germline V gives CDR1 SGHTA, CDR2 FQGNSA. The CDR3 spans 12 residues. This CDR3 is CASSLSRAEAFF.

The V call is TRBV7-7, the J call TRBJ2-2; checking the TCRdb D call of TRBD1 is not possible without DNA. Germline CDR1 and CDR2: SSHAT and FNYEAQ (reference sequence). This CDR3 has 14 amino acids. CDR3: CASSFSQGVGELFF.

This chain uses TRBV10-3 with TRBJ2-7; there is no DNA to check the TCRdb D call of TRBD2. The CDR3 spans 14 residues. Germline CDR1 reads ENHRY; CDR2 reads SYGVKD. The CDR3 here is CAISSETSGYEQYF.

The chain is built from TRBV25-1 and TRBJ1-3; the D gene TCRdb calls, TRBD1, cannot be checked with no DNA. Germline CDR1 is MGHDK and CDR2 is SYGVNS. This CDR3 contains 18 residues. The CDR3 loop is CASSELSGQGASGNTIYF.

The chain recombines TRBV4-1 with TRBJ2-5; TCRdb designates TRBD2, a call that cannot be tested without DNA. This CDR3 region has 21 residues. Germline lookup yields CDR1 MGHRA and CDR2 YSYEKL. CDR3 sequence reads: CASSQERVPGLAGARKETQYF.

The chain recombines TRBV5-1 with TRBJ2-7; TCRdb's assignment of TRBD2 cannot be checked, as there is no DNA. The CDR3 is made up of 19 amino acids. The germline V gene encodes CDR1 SGHRS and CDR2 YFSETQ. The CDR3 region is CASSHGTSGVTIISYEQYF. Based on the CDR3 plus reference TRBV5-1 and TRBJ2-7, the full variable domain is KAGVTQTPRYLIKTRGQQVTLSCSPISGHRSVSWYQQTPGQGLQFLFEYFSETQRNKGNFPGRFSGRQFSNSRSEMNVSTLELGDSALYLCASSHGTSGVTIISYEQYFGPGTRLTVT.

The V gene is TRBV19, the J gene TRBJ1-3; TCRdb designates TRBD1, a call that cannot be tested without DNA. In germline, CDR1 is LNHDA, CDR2 SQIVND (reference sequence). CDR3 size: 14 residues. The CDR3: CASRTVASGNTIYF. The complete variable domain, with remaining parts taken from reference TRBV19 and TRBJ1-3, reads DGGITQSPKYLFRKEGQNVTLSCEQNLNHDAMYWYRQDPGQGLRLIYYSQIVNDFQKGDIAEGYSVSREKKESFPLTVTSAQKNPTAFYLCASRTVASGNTIYFGEGSWLTVV.

The rearrangement joins TRBV5-1 to TRBJ2-7; no DNA is available, so the TRBD1 call from TCRdb remains unchecked. The CDR3 runs 13 residues. Germline lookup yields CDR1 SGHRS and CDR2 YFSETQ. This chain's CDR3 is CASSDTQGREQYF.

The V gene is TRBV11-2, the J gene TRBJ2-3; the TCRdb call, TRBD2, lacks DNA for checking. CDR1 is SGHAT, CDR2 FQNNGV, per germline. The CDR3 sequence is 16 residues long. CDR3 residues: CASSLVVGPSADTQYF.

The V call is TRBV5-1, the J call TRBJ1-1. CDR3 length equals 14 residues. Germline V gene data show CDR1 as SGHRS and CDR2 as YFSETQ. CDR3 protein: CASSFSTPNTEAFF.

This chain uses TRBV4-3 with TRBJ2-1; TCRdb proposes TRBD1, but this gene call is untestable without DNA. This CDR3 region has 17 residues. Germline CDR1 reads LGHNA; CDR2 reads YSLEER. The CDR3 loop reads CASSQGWTRTGEDEQFF.

V is TRBV20-1 and J is TRBJ1-1; absent DNA, TCRdb's TRBD1 call cannot be checked. The V gene's germline CDR1 is DFQATT and CDR2 SNEGSKA (reference sequence). This CDR3 is 14 amino acids long. The CDR3: CSARNRGQRTEAFF.

The genes are TRBV15 and TRBJ1-5; TCRdb proposes TRBD1, but this gene call is untestable without DNA. This CDR3 region has 16 residues. The germline gives CDR1 LNHNV, CDR2 YYDKDF (reference sequence). CDR3 sequence: CATSGRRTGFNQPQHF.

The rearrangement links TRBV9 to TRBJ2-7; the TCRdb D gene call, TRBD1, has no DNA to confirm it. There are 16 residues in the CDR3. Germline V gene data show CDR1 as SGDLS and CDR2 as YYNGEE. CDR3 sequence reads: CASSVATGTGFYEQYF.

The V call is TRBV5-1, the J call TRBJ2-3; TCRdb outputs TRBD2, but without DNA this stays unchecked. The germline V gene has CDR1 SGHRS and CDR2 YFSETQ. The CDR3 loop spans 14 amino acids. CDR3 sequence reads: CASSWDRETDTQYF. The full variable domain, its missing parts supplied by reference TRBV5-1 and TRBJ2-3, is KAGVTQTPRYLIKTRGQQVTLSCSPISGHRSVSWYQQTPGQGLQFLFEYFSETQRNKGNFPGRFSGRQFSNSRSEMNVSTLELGDSALYLCASSWDRETDTQYFGPGTRLTVL.

This chain links TRBV24-1 with TRBJ2-7; TCRdb designates TRBD1, a call that cannot be tested without DNA. Germline V gives CDR1 KGHDR, CDR2 SFDVKD. The CDR3 sequence is 13 residues long. CDR3 loop: CATGPGQGYEQYF.

The chain carries TRBV4-3 and TRBJ1-1; TCRdb reports TRBD1, a call that lacks DNA to check it against. From germline, CDR1 is LGHNA and CDR2 YSLEER. This CDR3 is 16 amino acids long. The CDR3 spells CASSSNWPQGNTEAFF.

This chain uses TRBV5-4 with TRBJ2-7; TCRdb's D call of TRBD1 is untestable without DNA. This CDR3 has 15 amino acids. Germline V gene sequence: CDR1 SGHNT, CDR2 YYREEE (reference sequence). This CDR3 reads CASSFRGLRSYEQYF.

The chain has TRBV5-1 and TRBJ2-5. The V gene's germline CDR1 is SGHRS and CDR2 YFSETQ. The CDR3 length is 12 residues. Here the CDR3 reads CASSLADETQYF.